The 22 T cell receptor beta chains below were found in one sample sequenced in a study of T cell responses to AZD1222 COVID-19 vaccine. Profiled with immunoSEQ multiplex PCR; TCRdb holds only in-frame clones, not every one. The sample lists 100,000 to 150,000 clones, roughly nine tenths occurring once. The source was peripheral blood, collected on day 0 of AZD1222 vaccination. These receptors all come from an adult in good health.

This sequence joins TRBV3-1 (or the pseudogene TRBV3-2) and TRBJ2-7; D is perhaps TRBD2 (7 bases). Germline assignment: CDR1 LGHDT and CDR2 YNNKEL (reference sequence). The CDR3 consists of 15 residues. V was cut by 2 bases and J by 4 bases, with 15 bases left in between. The CDR3 loop reads CASSQLLGGLYEQYF. CDR3 coding DNA: TGTGCCAGCAGCCAACTCTTGGGGGGGCTGTACGAGCAGTACTTC.

The gene calls are TRBV6-5 and TRBJ2-2; D call uncertain. The germline V gene encodes CDR1 MNHEY and CDR2 SVGAGI. V lost 5 bases, J lost 4 bases, and 5 bases lay in between. The CDR3 sequence is 12 residues long. Here the CDR3 reads CASSLSTGELFF. For the CDR3, the DNA is TGTGCCAGCAGTCTATCCACCGGGGAGCTGTTTTTT.

This chain uses TRBV7-3 with TRBJ2-1; 8 positions match TRBD2. Trimming cost V 2 bases and J 0 bases; bases outside gene matches: 3. CDR3 length: 16 amino acids. The germline V gene encodes CDR1 SGHTA and CDR2 FQGTGA. The CDR3 protein is CASSLDSGSSYNEQFF. CDR3 nucleotides: TGTGCCAGCAGCTTAGACAGCGGGAGCTCCTACAATGAGCAGTTCTTC.

J is TRBJ1-4 and V is TRBV7-9; 10 bases map to TRBD1. CDR1 is SEHNR, CDR2 FQNEAQ, per germline (reference sequence). The CDR3 covers 16 residues. The J segment lost 4 bases and the V segment lost 5 bases, leaving 7 bases of the junction unmatched. Here the CDR3 DNA reads TGTGCCAGCAGCACGACAGGGGGCATCGGTAATGAAAAACTGTTTTTT. It encodes CASSTTGGIGNEKLFF. Full variable domain (outside the CDR3, taken from reference TRBV7-9 and TRBJ1-4): DTGVSQNPRHKITKRGQNVTFRCDPISEHNRLYWYRQTLGQGPEFLTYFQNEAQLEKSRLLSDRFSAERPKGSFSTLEIQRTEQGDSAMYLCASSTTGGIGNEKLFFGSGTQLSVL.

V is TRBV21-1 and J is TRBJ1-5. TRBV21-1 is a pseudogene segment. This CDR3 is built from 14 residues. The CDR3 region has the DNA TGTGCCCATAGGACGAACAGTAGCAATCAGCCCCAGCATTTT. It yields the protein CAHRTNSSNQPQHF.

This clone was recorded once. CDR3 nucleotides: TGTGCCACCAGCTTGCGGGGGGAGACCCAGTACTTC. The encoded protein is CATSLRGETQYF. The chain has TRBV24-1 and TRBJ2-5; 7 nucleotides line up with TRBD2. With 7 bases clipped from V and 5 bases from J, the junction kept 3 bases outside the gene matches. The CDR3 is 12 amino acids. Germline CDR1 is KGHDR and CDR2 is SFDVKD.

This chain uses TRBV9 with TRBJ1-1, with 7 bases identical to TRBD1. Germline CDR1 reads SGDLS; CDR2 reads YYNGEE. This CDR3 has 14 residues. V dropped 3 bases and J dropped 5; count of bases not matched to a gene: 7. The CDR3 sequence is CASSAGQVSTEAFF. CDR3 DNA sequence: TGTGCCAGCAGCGCCGGACAGGTGTCAACTGAAGCTTTCTTT.

As to this clone: At one of its ends the junction is not consistent with the germline gene, which may arise from a read error. The V and J genes are TRBV7-7 and TRBJ2-5; 8 positions match TRBD2. This CDR3 region has 14 residues. Germline V gene lookup returns CDR1 SSHAT and CDR2 FNYEAQ (reference sequence). CDR3 nucleotides: TGTGCTAGCAGCTCGGGACTAGAGGGGGAGACCCAGTACTTC. Protein sequence: CASSSGLEGETQYF.

The V call is TRBV2, the J call TRBJ1-4, with D hard to call. The ends were cut back, 0 bases at V and 4 bases at J, with 6 bases in the middle. There are 14 residues in the CDR3. Germline loops: CDR1 SNHLY, CDR2 FYNNEI. The CDR3 DNA is TGTGCCAGCAGTGAAGCGCCCGGTAATGAAAAACTGTTTTTT. Its translation: CASSEAPGNEKLFF. The whole variable domain, remainder taken from reference TRBV2 and TRBJ1-4, is EPEVTQTPSHQVTQMGQEVILRCVPISNHLYFYWYRQILGQKVEFLVSFYNNEISEKSEIFDDQFSVERPDGSNFTLKIRSTKLEDSAMYFCASSEAPGNEKLFFGSGTQLSVL.

This chain uses TRBV19 with TRBJ1-1; D possibly corresponds to TRBD1 (5 bases). V lost 3 bases and J 3 bases, leaving 8 bases between the germline ends. Germline V gene lookup returns CDR1 LNHDA and CDR2 SQIVND (reference sequence). This CDR3 has 13 amino acids. The CDR3 is CASSMVGDTEAFF. CDR3 sequence (DNA): TGTGCCAGTAGTATGGTAGGGGACACTGAAGCTTTCTTT.

V and J are TRBV13 and TRBJ2-1; D is uncertain. The V and J ends lost 3 bases and 7 bases respectively, with 10 bases between them. Germline loops: CDR1 PRHDT, CDR2 FYEKMQ (reference sequence). This CDR3 comprises 13 residues. In DNA form, the CDR3 reads TGTGCCAGCAGCTTCCCACTCCTGAATGAGCAGTTCTTC. Its translation: CASSFPLLNEQFF.

The chain joins TRBV6-5 to TRBJ1-2, with unresolved D. The CDR3 length is 13 residues. Per the germline V gene, CDR1 is MNHEY and CDR2 is SVGAGI. V was cut by 0 bases and J by 2 bases, with 4 bases left in between. CDR3 in amino acids: CASSYSLNYGYTF. Here the CDR3 DNA reads TGTGCCAGCAGTTACTCGTTGAACTATGGCTACACCTTC.

The chain is built from TRBV29-1 and TRBJ2-3, with D possibly being TRBD2 (5 bases). The CDR3 loop spans 11 amino acids. V lost 7 bases to trimming and J lost 4 bases, with 9 bases between them. Germline V lookup: CDR1 SQVTM, CDR2 ANQGSEA. The CDR3 reads CSGERADTQYF. In DNA form, the CDR3 reads TGCAGCGGAGAGAGGGCAGATACGCAGTATTTT.

The chain recombines TRBV6-5 with TRBJ2-5; D is ambiguous. Germline lookup yields CDR1 MNHEY and CDR2 SVGAGI. The length of the CDR3 is 12 residues. V gave up 6 bases and J gave up 5 bases, with 10 bases separating them. CDR3 loop: CASSRVGETQYF. The CDR3 bases are TGTGCCAGCAGCCGCGTAGGGGAGACCCAGTACTTC.

V gene TRBV28 combines with J gene TRBJ2-3, with a weak D call TRBD1 (5 bases). This CDR3 comprises 14 residues. CDR1 and CDR2 (germline): MDHEN, SYDVKM. With 8 bases removed from V and 4 bases from J, the gap between germline ends came to 16 bases. The CDR3 DNA is TGTGCCAGCGCATTGGCAGGGCGGTCAGATACGCAGTATTTT. As protein: CASALAGRSDTQYF.

The gene calls are TRBV7-3 and TRBJ1-6, with D possibly matching TRBD1 (5 bases). CDR1 and CDR2 from the germline V gene are SGHTA and FQGTGA. CDR3 length equals 15 residues. Between the trimmed V and J ends, which lost 3 bases and 8 bases, there was a span of 14 bases. CDR3 sequence (DNA): TGTGCCAGCAGCTTTAACGGGGGGGAAGATTCACCCCTCCACTTT. It is translated as CASSFNGGEDSPLHF. Complete variable domain (other parts from reference TRBV7-3 and TRBJ1-6): GAGVSQTPSNKVTEKGKYVELRCDPISGHTALYWYRQSLGQGPEFLIYFQGTGAADDSGLPNDRFFAVRPEGSVSTLKIQRTERGDSAVYLCASSFNGGEDSPLHFGNGTRLTVT.

This chain uses TRBV7-9 with TRBJ1-1, with D uncertain. Germline V CDR1 and CDR2: SEHNR, FQNEAQ (reference sequence). The CDR3 runs 11 residues. V lost 10 bases and J lost 5, with 11 bases in between. The CDR3, as DNA: TGTGCCACGTTATCTGGGACTGAAGCTTTCTTT. Translating gives CATLSGTEAFF.

This clone was found once. The genes are TRBV6-5 and TRBJ2-7, with 7 bases fitting TRBD1. The germline V gene has CDR1 MNHEY and CDR2 SVGAGI. This CDR3 region has 13 residues. V lost 11 bases to trimming and J lost 2 bases; unmatched junction nucleotides: 9. CDR3 coding DNA: TGTGCCGGATCACCGGGACAGACCTACGAGCAGTACTTC. This encodes CAGSPGQTYEQYF.

This clone showed up just a few times. The rearrangement joins TRBV4-2 to TRBJ2-7, with D unresolved. Trimming pared 0 bases from V and 5 bases from J, leaving 14 bases between. The CDR3 runs to 15 residues. CDR1 LGHNA and CDR2 YNFKEQ come from the germline V gene. The CDR3 DNA sequence: TGTGCCAGCAGCCAAGATTTGGGATCCGTTCACGAGCAGTACTTC. Amino acid sequence: CASSQDLGSVHEQYF.

This clone was observed once. Other DNA variants within this sample encode the same CDR3. The chain links TRBV7-8 to TRBJ2-7; either TRBD1 or TRBD2 may fit D (5 bases each). Germline CDR1 is SGHVS and CDR2 is FQNEAQ. Trimming removed 5 bases at V and 2 bases at J, with 7 bases between. The CDR3 length is 12 residues. The CDR3 loop reads CASSLGAYEQYF. The CDR3 DNA reads TGTGCCAGCAGCCTGGGGGCCTACGAGCAGTACTTC.

V and J are TRBV29-1 and TRBJ2-7; 12 bases match TRBD2. This CDR3 has 18 residues. The germline V gene encodes CDR1 SQVTM and CDR2 ANQGSEA. The trim removed 0 bases at V and 3 bases at J, leaving 12 bases unmatched. DNA for the CDR3: TGCAGCGTTGAAGATCTCCCACTAGCGGGAGGCCGCCTCTACGAGCAGTACTTC. It codes for CSVEDLPLAGGRLYEQYF.

This chain joins TRBV24-1 and TRBJ2-1; TRBD2 agrees at 14 bases. The CDR3 extends over 17 amino acids. With 1 base clipped from V and 7 bases from J, the junction kept 5 bases outside the gene matches. Germline V gene sequence: CDR1 KGHDR, CDR2 SFDVKD. CDR3: CATSDLTTSGRVNEQFF. The CDR3 DNA is TGTGCCACCAGTGATTTAACGACTAGCGGGAGGGTGAATGAGCAGTTCTTC.